This TCR beta chain appears in the sequencing data of a study of shared clonotypes between healthy human individuals. Study findings and constraints: Depth was large, yet rarefaction showed that sorted-subset sequencing was incomplete. Only blood was sampled, and tissue TCR repertoires likely differ from blood ones.

Naive CD8 cells comprised CD45RO-negative, CCR7-positively selected cells, excluding terminally differentiated effector memory CD45RA+ cells. The V gene's germline CDR1 is SGDLS and CDR2 YYNGEE. Trimming took 1 base from V and 5 from J, leaving 16 bases between them. This CDR3 region has 16 residues. Source study methods: Because ImmunoSEQ provided only junction sequences with no quality scores, the filtering differed. Assay: immunoSEQ multiplex PCR; the TCRdb copy retains only in-frame clones and omits some. The DNA was the basis for D and trimming; V, J and clone size are from that table. The repertoire holds about 820,000 clones, with 85% to 95% as singletons. About this clone itself: Its target is unknown.

Material for sequencing was naive CD8+ T cells sorted from blood. The receptor was derived from a man aged 25 to 40 in good health. This chain joins TRBV9 and TRBJ2-1, with TRBD1 as a possible D gene (6 bases). The CDR3 here is CASSVRSDSSNNEQFF. The CDR3 region has the DNA TGTGCCAGCAGCGTAAGGTCGGACAGCTCGAACAATGAGCAGTTCTTC. Supplemented by reference TRBV9 and TRBJ2-1, the full variable domain reads DSGVTQTPKHLITATGQRVTLRCSPRSGDLSVYWYQQSLDQGLQFLIQYYNGEERAKGNILERFSAQQFPDLHSELNLSSLELGDSALYFCASSVRSDSSNNEQFFGPGTRLTVL.